Following are 30 T cell receptor beta chains from one sample sequenced in a study of prognosis after radiotherapy for stage I lung cancer. Amplification of TCR beta CDR3 from genomic DNA used two-round multiplex PCR. The use of primers specific to each TRBV and TRBJ gene characterized first-round PCR. TCRdb redid the calling of the multiplex PCR reads with MiXCR, one entry per CDR3 protein. In the table there are around 30,000 distinct CDR3 sequences, roughly 30% of which are singletons. The sequencing used PBMCs, collected before or after stereotactic body radiation therapy (not recorded which). The receptor set was obtained from a donor over 45 with non-small cell lung cancer.

With respect to this clonotype: A far larger clone is one base from this, pointing to a likely read error. This chain joins TRBV6-2 or TRBV6-3 and TRBJ2-5, with D possibly called TRBD1 or TRBD2 (5 bases each). Trimming removed 4 bases at V and 0 bases at J, with 12 bases between. The CDR3 is 15 amino acids. Germline V gene sequence: CDR1 MNHEY, CDR2 SVGEGT. DNA of the CDR3: TGTGCCAGCAGTTCCCCCCGGGGCCACCAAGAGACCCAGTACTTC. Translating it yields CASSSPRGHQETQYF.

This clonotype showed up many times. The chain is built from TRBV28 and TRBJ2-5; D not resolved. Germline V gene data show CDR1 as MDHEN and CDR2 as SYDVKM. Trimming took 3 bases from V and 4 from J, leaving 21 bases between them. There are 17 residues in the CDR3. CDR3 bases: TGTGCCAGCAGTTTCGAATCGATCGGTTGGGAATCAGAGACCCAGTACTTC. This sequence encodes CASSFESIGWESETQYF.

As for this clonotype: With only one base between it and a far larger clone, this is likely a read error. This chain connects TRBV6-1 to TRBJ1-5, with 7 nucleotides matching TRBD1. The CDR3 is 18 amino acids. Germline V gene sequence: CDR1 MNHNS, CDR2 SASEGT. The DNA for the CDR3 is TGTGCCAGCAGTGACTCAGGGACAGAGGGGAATCCCAATCGGCCCCAGCATTTT. It yields the protein CASSDSGTEGNPNRPQHF.

This clonotype was picked up many times. The CDR3 sequence: CASSYPTRDRWTSGVSYEQYF. The CDR3 DNA reads as TGTGCCAGCAGTTACCCAACCAGGGACAGGTGGACTAGCGGGGTTTCCTACGAGCAGTACTTC. This chain connects TRBV6-2 or TRBV6-3 to TRBJ2-7; 12 nucleotides align to TRBD2. J lost 1 base, V lost 2 bases, and 18 bases had no gene match. This CDR3 has 21 amino acids. Germline V lookup: CDR1 MNHEY, CDR2 SVGEGT.

The sample holds many counts of this clonotype. This CDR3 reads CASSGPLGGANVLTF. For the CDR3, the DNA is TGTGCCAGCAGTGGGCCCCTTGGTGGGGCCAACGTCCTGACTTTC. This chain connects TRBV6-1 to TRBJ2-6; D unclear. There are 15 residues in the CDR3. V was shortened by 4 bases and J by 3 bases, with 10 bases between the two germline ends. Germline loops: CDR1 MNHNS, CDR2 SASEGT.

Ten or more counts support this clonotype. V gene TRBV18 combines with J gene TRBJ1-6, with 7 positions matching TRBD1. Looked up from germline, CDR1 is KGHSH and CDR2 is LQKENI. The CDR3 loop spans 18 amino acids. V trimming: 3 bases; J trimming: 6 bases; junction bases outside the gene matches: 14. The CDR3 DNA reads TGTGCCAGCTCACCGACCTTCCGACAGGGTCATTTTAATTCACCCCTCCACTTT. Translated, it gives CASSPTFRQGHFNSPLHF.

Ten or more counts support this clonotype. The chain combines TRBV28 with TRBJ2-3; either TRBD1 or TRBD2 may supply D (5 bases each). There are 16 residues in the CDR3. Germline assignment: CDR1 MDHEN and CDR2 SYDVKM. The ends were cut back, 7 bases at V and 2 bases at J, with 19 bases in the middle. The DNA of the CDR3 is TGTGCCAGCACACCCCACGGGACCGCAAACACAGATACGCAGTATTTT. Translated, it gives CASTPHGTANTDTQYF.

This clonotype qualifies as medium-sized. The V gene is TRBV28, the J gene TRBJ1-6, with D possibly being TRBD1 (5 bases). Per the germline V gene, CDR1 is MDHEN and CDR2 is SYDVKM. Trimming pared 7 bases from V and 10 bases from J, leaving 17 bases between. The CDR3 has 14 residues. CDR3: CASNSGGLLSPLHF. DNA for the CDR3: TGTGCCAGCAATTCCGGGGGATTGCTATCACCCCTCCACTTT.

This clonotype was counted a single time. Possible read error: a much larger clone is one base away. The chain couples TRBV11-2 to TRBJ1-1; D is ambiguous. Germline V gives CDR1 SGHAT, CDR2 FQNNGV. The length of the CDR3 is 12 residues. Trimming stripped 4 bases from V and 12 bases from J, with 15 bases between. CDR3 region: CASSSPPKRTFF. The CDR3 DNA follows: TGTGCCAGCAGCTCCCCGCCGAAGAGGACTTTCTTT.

In regard to this clonotype: The junction and the germline gene differ at one end; a read error may be behind it. V is TRBV28 and J is TRBJ2-2, with 9 bases matching TRBD1. The CDR3 runs 17 residues. The germline V gene encodes CDR1 MDHEN and CDR2 SYDVKM. CDR3 DNA: TGTGCCAGCAGTCCCCTACGGACAGGGGAAAACACCGGGGGGCTGTTTTTT. This gives the protein CASSPLRTGENTGGLFF.

At least ten counts were recorded for this clonotype. This clone may be a read error of a much larger clone one base away. The missing conserved phenylalanine or tryptophan at the end of this CDR3 makes a read error likely. The J gene is TRBJ2-3, the V gene TRBV5-1; D remains ambiguous. Looked up from germline, CDR1 is SGHRS and CDR2 is YFSETQ. This CDR3 has 12 residues. V was clipped by 2 bases and J by 6 bases, with 7 bases between them. The CDR3 nucleotides are TGCGCCAGCAGCTTTCAGGCGGATACGCAGTATCTT. It specifies CASSFQADTQYL.

This clonotype was counted many times. This chain uses TRBV20-1 with TRBJ2-1; 12 bases are shared with TRBD2. This CDR3 spans 17 amino acids. Germline V gene data show CDR1 as DFQATT and CDR2 as SNEGSKA (reference sequence). Trimming at V came to 3 bases and at J to 4 bases, leaving 10 bases not matched to a gene. The CDR3 reads CSASLPQGLAGYNEQFF. CDR3 coding DNA: TGCAGTGCTAGTCTCCCCCAAGGACTAGCGGGGTACAATGAGCAGTTCTTC.

The sample holds many counts of this clonotype. This chain uses TRBV6-5 with TRBJ2-1; D may be TRBD1 or TRBD2 (5 bases each). The CDR3 loop spans 15 amino acids. Germline-derived CDR1 and CDR2 are MNHEY and SVGAGI. V was pared by 0 bases and J by 8 bases, with 14 bases between. CDR3 nucleotides: TGTGCCAGCAGTTACTCGGGACGTGCTGGGGATGAGCAGTTCTTC. Translation gives CASSYSGRAGDEQFF.

The gene calls are TRBV12-3 or TRBV12-4 and TRBJ2-5; 11 nucleotides match TRBD2. The CDR3 runs to 16 residues. The V gene end was trimmed by 4 bases and the J gene end by 14 bases; junction bases not matched to a gene: 18. In DNA, the CDR3 is TGTGCCAGCAGTTCGCAGACTAGCGGGGCCCAAGAGACCAAATACTTC. This translates into CASSSQTSGAQETKYF.

Notes on this clonotype: This may be a read error, as it is one base from a much larger clone. The V and J genes are TRBV29-1 and TRBJ1-1, with 8 bases that match TRBD1. Germline V lookup: CDR1 SQVTM, CDR2 ANQGSEA. V shed 5 bases and J 4 bases; nucleotides not matched to a gene: 6. The CDR3 spans 13 residues. CDR3 amino acids: CSVTGQGVTEAFF. The CDR3 DNA reads TGCAGCGTTACCGGACAGGGAGTCACTGAAGCTTTCTTT.

This clonotype was detected ten times or more. The gene calls are TRBV2 and TRBJ1-2; 7 nucleotides agree with TRBD1. The germline CDR1 and CDR2 sequences are SNHLY and FYNNEI. This CDR3 region has 13 residues. Trimming removed 10 bases from V and 10 bases from J; junction bases left unmatched: 15. Here the CDR3 DNA reads TGTGCCACCCCCCCCCGGCAGGGACAGAACTACACCTTC. The encoded protein is CATPPRQGQNYTF.

This clonotype was found many times. The CDR3 sequence: CASSFWRGAEDTQYF. The CDR3 DNA reads TGTGCCAGCAGTTTTTGGAGGGGGGCGGAAGATACGCAGTATTTT. The J gene is TRBJ2-3, the V gene TRBV27; D tentatively reads TRBD1 or TRBD2 (6 bases each). With 3 bases removed from V and 5 bases from J, the gap between germline ends came to 15 bases. Germline lookup yields CDR1 MNHEY and CDR2 SMNVEV (reference sequence). There are 15 residues in the CDR3.

This clonotype was detected ten times or more. V gene TRBV3-1 combines with J gene TRBJ1-1; D not resolved. The CDR3 runs 15 residues. The germline V gene has CDR1 LGHDT and CDR2 YNNKEL (reference sequence). Trimming cost V 0 bases and J 4 bases, with 12 bases left between them. The CDR3 sequence: CASSQELTRPTEAFF. For the CDR3, the DNA is TGTGCCAGCAGCCAAGAACTTACCAGGCCCACTGAAGCTTTCTTT.

This clonotype was picked up many times. CDR3 residues: CASTPTGTEGEKLFF. The CDR3 DNA reads as TGTGCCAGCACCCCAACCGGGACAGAGGGTGAAAAACTGTTTTTT. The J gene is TRBJ1-4, the V gene TRBV6-1; 7 bases are shared with TRBD1. The CDR3 contains 15 residues. The V and J ends lost 7 bases and 7 bases, in that order; junction bases with no gene match: 12. CDR1 MNHNS and CDR2 SASEGT come from the germline V gene.

Turning to this clonotype: A far larger clone is only one base removed, so a read error is likely. V is TRBV6-2 or TRBV6-3 and J is TRBJ2-1, with 11 bases identical to TRBD2. The CDR3 covers 15 residues. Germline-derived CDR1 and CDR2 are MNHEY and SVGEGT. The V gene end was trimmed by 5 bases and the J gene end by 7 bases; junction bases not matched to a gene: 7. The CDR3 DNA is TGTGCCAGCAGTCCAACTAGCGGGAGACGAAATGAGCAGTTCTTC. Its protein product is CASSPTSGRRNEQFF.

This clonotype was recorded many times. This chain links TRBV7-9 with TRBJ1-4; 10 bases are shared with TRBD1. Germline V gene data show CDR1 as SEHNR and CDR2 as FQNEAQ (reference sequence). The CDR3 has 17 amino acids. V gave up 5 bases and J gave up 5 bases; unmatched junction bases: 11. The CDR3 coding sequence is TGTGCCAGCAGCGGATCGCCTCGGGGACAGGGGAATGAAAAACTGTTTTTT. It specifies CASSGSPRGQGNEKLFF.

In regard to this clonotype: The junction differs from germline at one of its ends, possibly a read error. V usage is TRBV2 and J usage is TRBJ1-1, with D perhaps matching TRBD1 (5 bases). CDR3 length equals 14 residues. Germline V gene lookup returns CDR1 SNHLY and CDR2 FYNNEI. DNA for the CDR3: TGTGCCAGCTGGCAGGGTTTGGTGAACACTGAAGCCTTCTTT. It yields the protein CASWQGLVNTEAFF.

In this sample, this clonotype turned up many times. This chain connects TRBV9 to TRBJ2-3, with D hard to call. Trimming took off 2 bases at V and 2 bases at J, with 9 bases between the two ends. Germline lookup yields CDR1 SGDLS and CDR2 YYNGEE. The CDR3 consists of 14 residues. As DNA, the CDR3 is TGTGCCAGCAGCGTCGACTTTCTCACAGATACGCAGTATTTT. Its protein is CASSVDFLTDTQYF.

This clonotype was recorded many times. The chain has TRBV27 and TRBJ1-5, with TRBD1 matching over 12 bases. The V gene's germline CDR1 is MNHEY and CDR2 SMNVEV (reference sequence). Trimming at V came to 3 bases and at J to 6 bases, leaving 9 bases not matched to a gene. This CDR3 has 17 residues. CDR3 bases: TGTGCCAGCAGTTTCGGGAGGGGACAGGGGGCCGGTCAGCCCCAGCATTTT. Its protein product is CASSFGRGQGAGQPQHF.

J is TRBJ2-5 and V is TRBV20-1; 10 bases map to TRBD2. Germline V gives CDR1 DFQATT, CDR2 SNEGSKA (reference sequence). V trimming: 4 bases; J trimming: 5 bases; junction bases outside the gene matches: 16. This CDR3 has 17 residues. The CDR3 here is CSAIYTRSSGSRETQYF. The CDR3 DNA sequence: TGCAGTGCTATATATACCCGGTCTAGCGGGAGCAGGGAGACCCAGTACTTC.

This clonotype was seen ten or more times. This sequence joins TRBV6-1 and TRBJ2-6, with 7 bases lining up with TRBD1. With 3 bases clipped from V and 0 bases from J, the junction kept 5 bases outside the gene matches. The CDR3 loop spans 17 amino acids. Germline V lookup: CDR1 MNHNS, CDR2 SASEGT. The DNA of the CDR3 is TGTGCCAGCAGTGAGAGGACAGGTAGCTCTGGGGCCAACGTCCTGACTTTC. Protein product: CASSERTGSSGANVLTF.

Notes on this clonotype: A read error is the likely source, as a far larger clone sits one nucleotide away. The J gene is TRBJ1-5, the V gene TRBV6-9, with D maybe TRBD1 (5 bases). V gave up 4 bases and J gave up 7 bases, with 11 bases separating them. This CDR3 has 13 residues. From germline, CDR1 is MNHGY and CDR2 SVAAGI. DNA of the CDR3: TGTGCCAGCAGTTCCGGAGGGACGCAGCCCCAGCATTTT. As protein: CASSSGGTQPQHF.

This clonotype was picked up a small number of times. The rearrangement links TRBV28 to TRBJ2-4; D perhaps matches TRBD1 (5 bases). This CDR3 comprises 15 residues. V shed 6 bases and J shed 0 bases, with 12 bases lying between them. Germline V gene sequence: CDR1 MDHEN, CDR2 SYDVKM. The CDR3, as DNA: TGTGCCAGCAGCCAACCAGGGAAAGCCAAAAACATTCAGTACTTC. Protein product: CASSQPGKAKNIQYF.

This clonotype was detected many times. This chain uses TRBV4-1 with TRBJ1-2; D is undetermined. The CDR3 contains 16 residues. V was pared by 2 bases and J by 6 bases, with 19 bases between. The germline V gene has CDR1 MGHRA and CDR2 YSYEKL. The CDR3 is CASSQKPPNSYDGYTF. The CDR3 nucleotides are TGCGCCAGCAGCCAAAAGCCCCCTAATTCATATGATGGCTACACCTTC.

This clonotype was detected many times. This chain joins TRBV19 and TRBJ1-5; D perhaps matches TRBD1 (6 bases). Trimming stripped 3 bases from V and 11 bases from J, with 14 bases between. The CDR3 runs to 13 residues. Per the germline V gene, CDR1 is LNHDA and CDR2 is SQIVND (reference sequence). The CDR3 sequence: CASSIEDRGAQHF. The CDR3 DNA reads TGTGCCAGTAGTATTGAGGACAGAGGAGCCCAGCATTTT.